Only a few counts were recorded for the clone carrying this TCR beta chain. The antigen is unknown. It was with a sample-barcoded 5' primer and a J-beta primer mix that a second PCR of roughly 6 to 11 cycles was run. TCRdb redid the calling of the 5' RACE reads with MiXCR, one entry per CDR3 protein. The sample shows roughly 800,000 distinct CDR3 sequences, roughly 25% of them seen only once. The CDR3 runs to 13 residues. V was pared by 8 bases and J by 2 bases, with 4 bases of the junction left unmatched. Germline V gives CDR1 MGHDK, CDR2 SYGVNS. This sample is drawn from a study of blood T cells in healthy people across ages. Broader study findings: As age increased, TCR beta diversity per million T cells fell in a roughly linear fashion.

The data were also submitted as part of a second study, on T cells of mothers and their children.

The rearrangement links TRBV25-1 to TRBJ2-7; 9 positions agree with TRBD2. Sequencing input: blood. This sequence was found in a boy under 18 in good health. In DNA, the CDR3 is TGTGCCAGCGGGTTAGCGGGGGCCTACGAGCAGTACTTC. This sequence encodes CASGLAGAYEQYF.